Each of the 26 T cell receptor beta chains below was sequenced from the same sample in a study of blood T cell repertoires in COVID-19. Clones were sequenced by immunoSEQ multiplex PCR, and TCRdb holds only the in-frame ones, with some missing. The sample consists of around 310,000 clones, under 90% of them appearing once. Specimen: PBMCs or T cells enriched from blood (not recorded which). All receptors derive from a young woman who had recovered from COVID-19.

This clone came up a few times. The rearrangement joins TRBV3-1 (or the pseudogene TRBV3-2) to TRBJ1-6; D is ambiguous. Germline CDR1 is LGHDT and CDR2 is YNNKEL (reference sequence). The CDR3 spans 15 residues. V lost 0 bases and J lost 8, with 11 bases in between. CDR3 in amino acids: CASSQDVAGYSPLHF. As DNA, the CDR3 is TGTGCCAGCAGCCAAGATGTGGCGGGATATTCACCCCTCCACTTT.

The DNA for the CDR3 is TGTGCCAGCAGCACCACACTACAGGGGATCAATGAGCAGTTCTTC. This gives the protein CASSTTLQGINEQFF. This chain uses TRBV5-4 with TRBJ2-1; TRBD1 aligns across 7 bases. Germline CDR1 reads SGHNT; CDR2 reads YYREEE (reference sequence). The V and J ends lost 4 bases and 6 bases, in that order; junction bases with no gene match: 10. This CDR3 has 15 residues.

This rearrangement joins TRBV19 to TRBJ1-1; D gene unclear. V lost 2 bases to trimming and J lost 5 bases, with 9 bases between them. Germline V gene data show CDR1 as LNHDA and CDR2 as SQIVND (reference sequence). The CDR3 covers 13 residues. The CDR3 nucleotides read TGTGCCAGTAGTATATCCAGGTTTACTGAAGCTTTCTTT. It translates to CASSISRFTEAFF. Together with reference TRBV19 and TRBJ1-1, the CDR3 gives the full variable domain: DGGITQSPKYLFRKEGQNVTLSCEQNLNHDAMYWYRQDPGQGLRLIYYSQIVNDFQKGDIAEGYSVSREKKESFPLTVTSAQKNPTAFYLCASSISRFTEAFFGQGTRLTVV.

V is TRBV3-1 (or the pseudogene TRBV3-2) and J is TRBJ2-7; 8 bases agree with TRBD1. The CDR3 contains 14 residues. Trimming took 1 base from V and 5 from J; bases not matched to a gene: 4. The germline CDR1 and CDR2 sequences are LGHDT and YNNKEL (reference sequence). CDR3 in DNA: TGTGCCAGCAGCCAAGTTGGACAGGGCGACGAGCAGTACTTC. It specifies CASSQVGQGDEQYF.

This sequence joins TRBV10-3 and TRBJ2-3; perhaps TRBD2 as D (6 bases). V lost 6 bases and J lost 0, with 16 bases in between. CDR1 is ENHRY, CDR2 SYGVKD, per germline. This CDR3 region has 16 residues. In DNA form, the CDR3 reads TGTGCCATCAGCTCCAAACATGCGGGGAGCACAGATACGCAGTATTTT. It translates to CAISSKHAGSTDTQYF.

This clone was observed once. The junction shows a germline mismatch at one end, possibly a read error. V is TRBV13 and J is TRBJ2-4, with 8 positions matching TRBD2. The CDR3 covers 15 residues. The germline V gene encodes CDR1 PRHDT and CDR2 FYEKMQ (reference sequence). The CDR3, as DNA: TGTGCCAGCAGCTTAACCCGGACTAGCAGGCCGCTCAGGCGATTC. Protein sequence: CASSLTRTSRPLRRF.

The chain employs TRBV5-8 and TRBJ2-3; TRBD2 matches at 11 bases. The CDR3 is 16 amino acids. V shed 3 bases and J 6 bases; nucleotides not matched to a gene: 9. Germline CDR1 is SGHTS and CDR2 is YDEGEE. CDR3 region: CASSSLAGGGSDTQYF. The CDR3 DNA is TGTGCCAGCAGCTCCTTAGCGGGAGGGGGGTCGGATACGCAGTATTTT.

This clone is a singleton in its sample. This chain joins TRBV19 and TRBJ2-1; D unclear. CDR1 is LNHDA and CDR2 is SQIVND in the germline V gene (reference sequence). Trimming left V 3 bases short and J 0 bases short, with 6 bases between. This CDR3 has 14 residues. The CDR3 loop reads CASSIDSSYNEQFF. DNA of the CDR3: TGTGCCAGTAGTATTGATAGCTCCTACAATGAGCAGTTCTTC.

The rearrangement joins TRBV7-2 to TRBJ2-1, with D perhaps matching TRBD1 (6 bases). The V gene's germline CDR1 is SGHTA and CDR2 FQGNSA. This CDR3 region has 17 residues. V gave up 6 bases and J gave up 5 bases, with 23 bases separating them. The CDR3 DNA follows: TGTGCCAGCAGTTATCCGGACAGATTCTTGTTCAACAATGAGCAGTTCTTC. It specifies CASSYPDRFLFNNEQFF.

The chain has TRBV5-1 and TRBJ1-6, with D possibly being TRBD1 (5 bases). Deletions cut 5 bases from V and 7 bases from J, with 25 bases between. The CDR3 is made up of 18 amino acids. Germline V gene data show CDR1 as SGHRS and CDR2 as YFSETQ. This chain's CDR3 is CASSYQSRQLSSNSPLHF. The CDR3, as DNA: TGCGCCAGCAGTTACCAATCGAGACAGTTATCGTCCAATTCACCCCTCCACTTT.

The chain employs TRBV27 and TRBJ2-7; D gene unclear. Germline CDR1 reads MNHEY; CDR2 reads SMNVEV (reference sequence). V was pared by 7 bases and J by 2 bases, with 9 bases between. The CDR3 runs to 12 residues. Written as DNA, the CDR3 is TGTGCCAGCACAAGAGGAACCTACGAGCAGTACTTC. It yields the protein CASTRGTYEQYF.

The V and J genes are TRBV11-2 and TRBJ2-5; the D is unclear. Germline assignment: CDR1 SGHAT and CDR2 FQNNGV. V lost 0 bases and J lost 3, with 11 bases in between. The CDR3 consists of 15 residues. DNA of the CDR3: TGTGCCAGCAGCTTAGATCACACAACGAAAGAGACCCAGTACTTC. Its protein product is CASSLDHTTKETQYF.

The V and J genes are TRBV7-2 and TRBJ2-1; tentative D call: TRBD2 (5 bases). Per germline, CDR1 SGHTA and CDR2 FQGNSA. The CDR3 runs 15 residues. Between the trimmed V and J ends, which lost 1 base and 4 bases, there was a span of 11 bases. The CDR3 coding sequence is TGTGCCAGCAGCTTAGGGAGCGGACCGTACAATGAGCAGTTCTTC. Translating gives CASSLGSGPYNEQFF.

This chain connects TRBV7-2 to TRBJ1-5; 7 bases are shared with TRBD1. The length of the CDR3 is 15 residues. V dropped 5 bases and J dropped 7; count of bases not matched to a gene: 11. Germline V gives CDR1 SGHTA, CDR2 FQGNSA. The CDR3 protein is CASSQTDRVRQPQHF. CDR3 coding DNA: TGTGCCAGCAGCCAAACAGACAGGGTGAGGCAGCCCCAGCATTTT.

The chain links TRBV27 to TRBJ1-1, with TRBD1 identical over 9 bases. This CDR3 comprises 15 residues. Unmatched junction bases numbered 6, after V lost 7 bases and J lost 0 bases. Per the germline V gene, CDR1 is MNHEY and CDR2 is SMNVEV (reference sequence). The CDR3 bases are TGTGCCAGCACGTCCGGACAGGGGATGAACACTGAAGCTTTCTTT. This codes for CASTSGQGMNTEAFF.

The CDR3 region has the DNA TGTGCCGTCAACGGGGTCTCGGCCTACGAGCAGTACTTC. Its protein is CAVNGVSAYEQYF. This sequence joins TRBV30 and TRBJ2-7; D is perhaps TRBD2 (5 bases). This CDR3 contains 13 residues. Trimming shortened V by 8 bases and J by 2 bases, and 16 bases separated the two germline ends. CDR1 is GTSNPN, CDR2 SVGIG, per germline (reference sequence).

The CDR3 protein is CASSLLGQSNTEAFF. The CDR3 DNA follows: TGTGCCAGCAGCTTACTTGGACAATCGAACACTGAAGCTTTCTTT. This chain links TRBV13 with TRBJ1-1, with a tentative D call TRBD1 (5 bases). This CDR3 contains 15 residues. In germline, CDR1 is PRHDT, CDR2 FYEKMQ (reference sequence). V lost 2 bases, J lost 1 base, and 11 bases lay in between. The full variable domain, rest sourced from reference TRBV13 and TRBJ1-1, is AAGVIQSPRHLIKEKRETATLKCYPIPRHDTVYWYQQGPGQDPQFLISFYEKMQSDKGSIPDRFSAQQFSDYHSELNMSSLELGDSALYFCASSLLGQSNTEAFFGQGTRLTVV.

V usage is TRBV18 and J usage is TRBJ2-5; D call uncertain. V was shortened by 3 bases and J by 5 bases, with 19 bases between the two germline ends. Germline V gives CDR1 KGHSH, CDR2 LQKENI. The length of the CDR3 is 16 residues. For the CDR3, the DNA is TGTGCCAGCTCACCTTTCGAGCCCAAGGCCGGGGAGACCCAGTACTTC. It specifies CASSPFEPKAGETQYF. Supplemented by reference TRBV18 and TRBJ2-5, the full variable domain reads NAGVMQNPRHLVRRRGQEARLRCSPMKGHSHVYWYRQLPEEGLKFMVYLQKENIIDESGMPKERFSAEFPKEGPSILRIQQVVRGDSAAYFCASSPFEPKAGETQYFGPGTRLLVL.

The chain joins TRBV28 to TRBJ2-7; no definite D call. V lost 4 bases to trimming and J lost 2 bases, with 21 bases between them. CDR3 length: 17 residues. Germline assignment: CDR1 MDHEN and CDR2 SYDVKM. The CDR3 sequence is CASSSPHRPTSAYEQYF. The CDR3 bases are TGTGCCAGCAGTTCCCCCCATAGACCGACGAGCGCCTACGAGCAGTACTTC.

The rearrangement uses TRBV5-1 and TRBJ1-4, with D perhaps TRBD1 (5 bases). The CDR3 contains 16 residues. Germline CDR1 is SGHRS and CDR2 is YFSETQ. Trimming removed 0 bases from V and 0 bases from J, with 9 bases in between. CDR3 amino acids: CASSLDSGATNEKLFF. DNA for the CDR3: TGCGCCAGCAGCTTGGACTCGGGGGCAACTAATGAAAAACTGTTTTTT.

Written as DNA, the CDR3 is TGTGCCAGCAGCTTGCAACAGTACACAGATACGCAGTATTTT. It is translated as CASSLQQYTDTQYF. The V call is TRBV5-6, the J call TRBJ2-3; D uncertain. CDR3 length: 14 residues. V dropped 1 base and J dropped 2 bases, with 8 bases sitting between them. CDR1 is SGHDT, CDR2 YYEEEE, per germline.

This chain links TRBV11-1 with TRBJ2-5, with D tentatively TRBD2 (5 bases). CDR1 is SGHAT and CDR2 is FQDESV in the germline V gene (reference sequence). V was shortened by 4 bases and J by 1 base, with 10 bases between the two germline ends. The CDR3 is 14 amino acids. The chain's CDR3 is CASSSRTFQETQYF. The CDR3 DNA reads as TGTGCCAGCAGCTCCCGGACTTTCCAAGAGACCCAGTACTTC. The variable domain in full, with the rest retrieved from reference TRBV11-1 and TRBJ2-5, is EAEVAQSPRYKITEKSQAVAFWCDPISGHATLYWYRQILGQGPELLVQFQDESVVDDSQLPKDRFSAERLKGVDSTLKIQPAELGDSAMYLCASSSRTFQETQYFGPGTRLLVL.

The chain joins TRBV18 to TRBJ1-2, with TRBD1 matching 11 bases. V shed 3 bases, J shed 5 bases, and the junction held 11 bases outside the gene matches. Germline V gives CDR1 KGHSH, CDR2 LQKENI. The CDR3 sequence is 17 residues long. The CDR3 coding sequence is TGTGCCAGCTCACCCGGACAGGGGGCCCAAAGCACTTATGGCTACACCTTC. Amino acid sequence: CASSPGQGAQSTYGYTF. Based on the CDR3 plus reference TRBV18 and TRBJ1-2, the full variable domain is NAGVMQNPRHLVRRRGQEARLRCSPMKGHSHVYWYRQLPEEGLKFMVYLQKENIIDESGMPKERFSAEFPKEGPSILRIQQVVRGDSAAYFCASSPGQGAQSTYGYTFGSGTRLTVV.

The gene calls are TRBV4-2 and TRBJ1-1, with TRBD1 identical over 9 bases. CDR3 size: 15 residues. The ends lost 9 bases at V and 0 bases at J; junction bases unmatched: 8. The V gene's germline CDR1 is LGHNA and CDR2 YNFKEQ. CDR3 nucleotide sequence: TGTGCCAGTATTAGGACAGGGGCCTTGAACACTGAAGCTTTCTTT. It yields the protein CASIRTGALNTEAFF.

This clone was observed a few times. V gene TRBV19 combines with J gene TRBJ1-5; no clear D. Germline V gene sequence: CDR1 LNHDA, CDR2 SQIVND (reference sequence). The CDR3 extends over 15 amino acids. V lost 7 bases to trimming and J lost 4 bases, with 17 bases between them. The CDR3 sequence is CASTRSGEMNQPQHF. The CDR3, as DNA: TGTGCCAGTACCCGGAGCGGGGAAATGAATCAGCCCCAGCATTTT.

The chain employs TRBV3-1 (or the pseudogene TRBV3-2) and TRBJ1-5, with D possibly matching TRBD1 (5 bases). The CDR3 length is 13 residues. Trimming took off 4 bases at V and 6 bases at J, with 10 bases between the two ends. Germline values: CDR1 LGHDT, CDR2 YNNKEL (reference sequence). CDR3 nucleotides: TGTGCCAGCAGCCCCGCAGGGCTTCAGCCCCAGCATTTT. This codes for CASSPAGLQPQHF.